These 9 T cell receptor beta chains came from one sample sequenced in a study of PD-1 blockade in classical Hodgkin lymphoma. With no exception, relapse followed autologous stem cell transplantation in all patients, and brentuximab vedotin exposure varied. Sequenced by immunoSEQ multiplex PCR; TCRdb stores in-frame clones only, minus some. The sample carries 7,000 or so clones, about 77% recorded once. This specimen consisted of peripheral blood mononuclear cells (PBMCs), obtained before the second cycle of nivolumab. Receptors originate from a human donor with classical Hodgkin lymphoma.

In its sample, this clone was seen once. J is TRBJ1-6 and V is TRBV7-9, with TRBD1 matching 7 bases. V dropped 3 bases and J dropped 9; count of bases not matched to a gene: 14. The CDR3 is 17 residues long. Germline V lookup: CDR1 SEHNR, CDR2 FQNEAQ (reference sequence). CDR3 loop: CASSFHDLRGASSPLHF. The CDR3 region has the DNA TGTGCCAGCAGCTTCCACGACCTCAGGGGGGCGAGTTCACCCCTCCACTTT.

The chain employs TRBV19 and TRBJ1-1; D is uncertain. Looked up from germline, CDR1 is LNHDA and CDR2 is SQIVND (reference sequence). V was cut by 11 bases and J by 5 bases, with 18 bases left in between. This CDR3 is built from 13 residues. The CDR3 DNA follows: TGTGCCGCGGCGGCAGCGCCCACGACTGAAGCTTTCTTT. As protein: CAAAAAPTTEAFF.

The chain is built from TRBV11-2 and TRBJ2-3; D remains unclear. Trimming cost V 5 bases and J 0 bases, with 9 bases left between them. The CDR3 length is 14 residues. Germline V gene data show CDR1 as SGHAT and CDR2 as FQNNGV. CDR3 coding DNA: TGTGCCAGCAGCATAGTCGGTAGCACAGATACGCAGTATTTT. Amino acid sequence: CASSIVGSTDTQYF.

The rearrangement links TRBV7-9 to TRBJ1-4, with D tentatively TRBD1 (5 bases). Germline CDR1 reads SEHNR; CDR2 reads FQNEAQ (reference sequence). V gave up 6 bases and J gave up 10 bases, with 12 bases separating them. CDR3 length: 12 residues. CDR3 in amino acids: CASRLTQGKLFF. As DNA, the CDR3 is TGTGCCAGCAGACTTACCCAGGGAAAACTGTTTTTT.

The chain is built from TRBV7-2 and TRBJ2-5; tentatively, D is TRBD2 (6 bases). V lost 1 base and J lost 6, with 15 bases in between. Germline lookup yields CDR1 SGHTA and CDR2 FQGNSA. The CDR3 sequence is 15 residues long. CDR3 sequence (DNA): TGTGCCAGCAGCTTAGGAGCGGTGGGCGGGAAGACCCAGTACTTC. This translates into CASSLGAVGGKTQYF.

The chain is built from TRBV7-9 and TRBJ1-5; the D is unclear. Germline V CDR1 and CDR2: SEHNR, FQNEAQ (reference sequence). V was shortened by 4 bases and J by 2 bases, with 3 bases between the two germline ends. This CDR3 comprises 12 residues. The CDR3 reads CASSSGNQPQHF. Here the CDR3 DNA reads TGTGCCAGCAGCTCGGGCAATCAGCCCCAGCATTTT.

The chain combines TRBV28 with TRBJ2-1; D uncertain. CDR1 and CDR2 from the germline V gene are MDHEN and SYDVKM. V was trimmed by 1 base and J by 9 bases, leaving 4 bases between them. This CDR3 contains 11 residues. The CDR3 nucleotides are TGTGCCAGCAGTTTATATACTGAGCAGTTCTTC. Its translation: CASSLYTEQFF.

The sample holds a few counts of this clone. The chain carries TRBV6-5 and TRBJ2-1; 9 nucleotides match TRBD1. The CDR3 extends over 13 amino acids. Germline CDR1 and CDR2: MNHEY and SVGAGI. J was trimmed by 8 bases and V by 8 bases; bases with no gene match: 7. CDR3 protein: CASRDRDRDEQFF. The CDR3 DNA sequence: TGTGCCAGCCGGGACAGGGACAGGGATGAGCAGTTCTTC.

This chain links TRBV5-4 with TRBJ2-2, with 10 bases lining up with TRBD2. There are 16 residues in the CDR3. The V gene's germline CDR1 is SGHNT and CDR2 YYREEE (reference sequence). V was clipped by 1 base and J by 7 bases; unmatched bases: 7. Here the CDR3 reads CASSLLAGGVGGELFF. DNA of the CDR3: TGTGCCAGCAGCTTGTTAGCGGGAGGAGTGGGCGGGGAGCTGTTTTTT.